Below, one T cell receptor beta chain is given with its context. The data belong to a study of control samples from healthy donors and cancer patients. Method: immunoSEQ multiplex PCR; TCRdb's copy keeps in-frame clones and lacks some. Of approximately 66,000 clones listed, roughly 89% were seen once; the top ten hold about 6.5%. The CDR3 runs to 14 residues. Germline V gives CDR1 SGHRS, CDR2 YFSETQ. V was trimmed by 4 bases and J by 6 bases, leaving 17 bases between them. The sequencing input was PBMCs. The source is a man aged 55 to 69 with colorectal cancer. The chain links TRBV5-1 to TRBJ2-7; a possible D gene is TRBD1 (5 bases). CDR3 sequence reads: CASSPRQTVGEQYF. DNA for the CDR3: TGCGCCAGCAGCCCCCGACAGACCGTCGGCGAGCAGTACTTC.